This TCR beta chain was sequenced in a study of T cells in Graves' hyperthyroidism and ophthalmopathy. Amplified regions were TCR beta CDR3 sequences from RNA transcripts. In the first-round RT-PCR of the TCR CDR3, the HTBI primer set was used. TCRdb recomputed calls from the multiplex PCR reads with MiXCR, one row per CDR3 protein. The table records some 500,000 distinct CDR3 sequences, roughly an eighth of them present only once. Germline assignment: CDR1 KGHDR and CDR2 SFDVKD. The CDR3 runs to 15 residues. Details on this clonotype: Antigen: not known. This could be a read error, since a much larger clone is one nucleotide away.

The study, taken as a whole, reports: Most thyroid-expanded clonotypes above 0.001 were also found in blood.

The receptor comes from a woman younger than 30 with Graves' hyperthyroidism. The sequenced material came from blood. The rearrangement uses TRBV24-1 and TRBJ2-2; TRBD1 agrees at 7 bases. The CDR3 DNA is TGTACCACCAGTGATTTACAGGGGAGCACCGGGGAGCTGTTTTTT. It yields the protein CTTSDLQGSTGELFF.